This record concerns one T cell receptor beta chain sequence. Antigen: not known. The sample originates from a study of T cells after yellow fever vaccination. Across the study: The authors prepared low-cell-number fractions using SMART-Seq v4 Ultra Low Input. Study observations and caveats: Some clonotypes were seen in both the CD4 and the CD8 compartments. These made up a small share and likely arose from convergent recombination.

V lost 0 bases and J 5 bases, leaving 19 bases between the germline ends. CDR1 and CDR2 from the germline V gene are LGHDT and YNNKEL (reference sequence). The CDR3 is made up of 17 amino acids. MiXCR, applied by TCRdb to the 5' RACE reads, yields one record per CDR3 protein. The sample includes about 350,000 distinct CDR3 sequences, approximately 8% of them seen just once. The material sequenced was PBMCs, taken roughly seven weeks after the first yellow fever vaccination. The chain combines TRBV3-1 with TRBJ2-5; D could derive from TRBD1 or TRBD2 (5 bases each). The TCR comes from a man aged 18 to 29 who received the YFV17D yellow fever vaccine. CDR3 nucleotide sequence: TGTGCCAGCAGCCAAGAATGGGGGTGGGCGGACTTGGAGACCCAGTACTTC. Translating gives CASSQEWGWADLETQYF.